This is a list of T cell receptor beta chains from one sample in a study of OX40 agonist ivuxolimab in advanced cancers. Data came from immunoSEQ multiplex PCR; TCRdb stores just in-frame clones and leaves some out. The sample yields about 45,000 clones, approximately 86% seen once. The sample in question was CD4+ or CD8+ T cells sorted from blood, obtained in a trial of the OX40 agonist ivuxolimab. Receptors were obtained from an adult with an advanced solid tumor such as melanoma, head and neck, liver or kidney cancer. CDR3s include the opening cysteine and the closing phenylalanine or tryptophan. Fields, in order: clone size, D gene, CDR3 length, J gene, V gene, CDR3 protein, CDR3 DNA. D genes are given only for firm matches. Size is stated for part of the rows, as once, few or many counts, or as a class when the clone is expanded.

clone_size: few; d_call: -; cdr3_length: 14; j_call: TRBJ1-1; v_call: TRBV19; cdr3_aa: CASSIEEGRSEAFF; cdr3_nt: TGTGCCAGTAGTATAGAGGAGGGTAGGTCTGAAGCTTTCTTT
clone_size: few; d_call: -; cdr3_length: 17; j_call: TRBJ2-3; v_call: TRBV11-3; cdr3_aa: CASSLGPMASGTDTQYF; cdr3_nt: TGTGCCAGCAGCTTAGGGCCTATGGCGAGTGGAACAGATACGCAGTATTTT
clone_size: -; d_call: -; cdr3_length: 16; j_call: TRBJ2-5; v_call: TRBV4-2; cdr3_aa: CASSQGWQIYQETQYF; cdr3_nt: TGTGCCAGCAGCCAAGGATGGCAGATTTACCAAGAGACCCAGTACTTC
clone_size: few; d_call: -; cdr3_length: 14; j_call: TRBJ2-5; v_call: TRBV19; cdr3_aa: CASSISGITETQYF; cdr3_nt: TGTGCCAGTAGTATATCTGGGATAACGGAGACCCAGTACTTC
clone_size: few; d_call: -; cdr3_length: 13; j_call: TRBJ1-5; v_call: TRBV6-1; cdr3_aa: CASSERLLQPQHF; cdr3_nt: TGTGCCAGCAGTGAAAGATTGCTGCAGCCCCAGCATTTT
clone_size: -; d_call: -; cdr3_length: 15; j_call: TRBJ1-1; v_call: TRBV10-3; cdr3_aa: CASHPGGAKNTEAFF; cdr3_nt: TGTGCCAGTCACCCCGGCGGGGCGAAGAACACTGAAGCTTTCTTT
clone_size: -; d_call: -; cdr3_length: 18; j_call: TRBJ2-5; v_call: TRBV4-2; cdr3_aa: CASSQGAADRILQETQYF; cdr3_nt: TGTGCCAGCAGCCAAGGGGCTGCAGACCGAATATTACAAGAGACCCAGTACTTC
clone_size: -; d_call: -; cdr3_length: 18; j_call: TRBJ2-5; v_call: TRBV15; cdr3_aa: CATSRGRAGSWAEETQYF; cdr3_nt: TGTGCCACCAGCAGAGGAAGGGCAGGGTCATGGGCCGAAGAGACCCAGTACTTC
clone_size: -; d_call: -; cdr3_length: 15; j_call: TRBJ2-7; v_call: TRBV29-1; cdr3_aa: CSVGGSTSFSYEQYF; cdr3_nt: TGCAGCGTTGGAGGAAGCACATCATTCTCCTACGAGCAGTACTTC
clone_size: -; d_call: TRBD2; cdr3_length: 13; j_call: TRBJ2-4; v_call: TRBV18; cdr3_aa: CASSLERGNIQYF; cdr3_nt: TGTGCCAGCTCACTTGAGCGGGGAAACATTCAGTACTTC
clone_size: few; d_call: TRBD1; cdr3_length: 15; j_call: TRBJ2-1; v_call: TRBV5-1; cdr3_aa: CASSSGQVGYNEQFF; cdr3_nt: TGCGCCAGCAGCTCCGGACAGGTTGGTTACAATGAGCAGTTCTTC
clone_size: -; d_call: TRBD2; cdr3_length: 17; j_call: TRBJ2-1; v_call: TRBV27; cdr3_aa: CASGLSPGLAGANEQFF; cdr3_nt: TGTGCCAGCGGCCTTTCACCGGGACTAGCGGGAGCCAATGAGCAGTTCTTC
clone_size: once; d_call: -; cdr3_length: 16; j_call: TRBJ1-5; v_call: TRBV28; cdr3_aa: CASSYLWGISNQPQHF; cdr3_nt: TGTGCCAGCAGTTATCTTTGGGGGATTAGCAATCAGCCCCAGCATTTT
clone_size: -; d_call: -; cdr3_length: 11; j_call: TRBJ1-1; v_call: TRBV20-1; cdr3_aa: CSARDKTGAFF; cdr3_nt: TGCAGTGCTAGAGATAAAACCGGAGCTTTCTTT
clone_size: -; d_call: -; cdr3_length: 13; j_call: TRBJ1-2; v_call: TRBV5-1; cdr3_aa: CASSLDRVGGYTF; cdr3_nt: TGCGCCAGCAGCTTGGACAGGGTGGGTGGCTACACCTTC
clone_size: -; d_call: -; cdr3_length: 16; j_call: TRBJ1-6; v_call: TRBV4-2; cdr3_aa: CASSQEGSSYNSPLHF; cdr3_nt: TGTGCCAGCAGCCAAGAAGGGAGCTCCTATAATTCACCCCTCCACTTT
clone_size: -; d_call: TRBD1; cdr3_length: 13; j_call: TRBJ2-5; v_call: TRBV29-1; cdr3_aa: CSGGDRVPQAQYF; cdr3_nt: TGCAGCGGCGGCGACAGGGTACCTCAGGCCCAGTACTTC
clone_size: once; d_call: -; cdr3_length: 12; j_call: TRBJ1-1; v_call: TRBV2; cdr3_aa: CASSSDSNEAFF; cdr3_nt: TGTGCCAGCAGCTCAGACAGTAATGAAGCTTTCTTT
clone_size: once; d_call: TRBD2; cdr3_length: 16; j_call: TRBJ2-2; v_call: TRBV2; cdr3_aa: CASSELAGTNTGELFF; cdr3_nt: TGTGCCAGCAGCGAACTAGCGGGGACGAACACCGGGGAGCTGTTTTTT
clone_size: -; d_call: TRBD1; cdr3_length: 17; j_call: TRBJ2-2; v_call: TRBV30; cdr3_aa: CAWSVWWGRGLTGELFF; cdr3_nt: TGTGCCTGGAGTGTTTGGTGGGGCAGGGGGCTTACCGGGGAGCTGTTTTTT
clone_size: -; d_call: -; cdr3_length: 18; j_call: TRBJ2-7; v_call: TRBV9; cdr3_aa: CASSGGLAGWGNSYEQYF; cdr3_nt: TGTGCCAGCAGCGGAGGCTTGGCGGGATGGGGAAACTCCTACGAGCAGTACTTC
clone_size: -; d_call: -; cdr3_length: 15; j_call: TRBJ2-3; v_call: TRBV5-1; cdr3_aa: CASSLGQDPTDTQYF; cdr3_nt: TGCGCCAGCAGCTTGGGACAGGATCCCACAGATACGCAGTATTTT
clone_size: -; d_call: -; cdr3_length: 18; j_call: TRBJ1-2; v_call: TRBV7-6; cdr3_aa: CASSPVGGAGMTDYGYTF; cdr3_nt: TGTGCCAGCAGCCCGGTTGGGGGCGCGGGTATGACGGACTATGGCTACACCTTC
clone_size: -; d_call: -; cdr3_length: 12; j_call: TRBJ2-1; v_call: TRBV5-1; cdr3_aa: CASSLARNEQFF; cdr3_nt: TGCGCCAGCAGCTTGGCCCGGAATGAGCAGTTCTTC
clone_size: -; d_call: TRBD2; cdr3_length: 13; j_call: TRBJ2-1; v_call: TRBV10-3; cdr3_aa: CAISEVAGTEQFF; cdr3_nt: TGTGCCATCAGTGAGGTAGCGGGTACAGAGCAGTTCTTC
clone_size: -; d_call: -; cdr3_length: 17; j_call: TRBJ1-3; v_call: TRBV7-9; cdr3_aa: CASSLDGWARSGNTIYF; cdr3_nt: TGTGCCAGCAGCTTAGATGGGTGGGCCCGCTCTGGAAACACCATATATTTT
clone_size: -; d_call: -; cdr3_length: 16; j_call: TRBJ1-4; v_call: TRBV28; cdr3_aa: CASSFEGGGTNEKLFF; cdr3_nt: TGTGCCAGCAGTTTTGAGGGAGGGGGAACTAATGAAAAACTGTTTTTT
clone_size: -; d_call: -; cdr3_length: 11; j_call: TRBJ1-2; v_call: TRBV28; cdr3_aa: CAISGEDGYTF; cdr3_nt: TGTGCCATCTCAGGGGAGGATGGCTACACCTTC
clone_size: -; d_call: -; cdr3_length: 15; j_call: TRBJ2-5; v_call: TRBV10-3; cdr3_aa: CAIRRQGAGVETQYF; cdr3_nt: TGTGCCATCAGGCGGCAGGGGGCGGGGGTTGAGACCCAGTACTTC
clone_size: -; d_call: -; cdr3_length: 11; j_call: TRBJ1-1; v_call: TRBV25-1; cdr3_aa: CASSYGTEAFF; cdr3_nt: TGTGCCAGCAGTTACGGCACTGAAGCTTTCTTT
clone_size: -; d_call: -; cdr3_length: 12; j_call: TRBJ1-2; v_call: TRBV6-5; cdr3_aa: CASTNKEYGYTF; cdr3_nt: TGTGCCAGCACTAACAAGGAATATGGCTACACCTTC
clone_size: -; d_call: -; cdr3_length: 15; j_call: TRBJ1-6; v_call: TRBV6-1; cdr3_aa: CASSEGGRYNSPLHF; cdr3_nt: TGTGCCAGCAGTGAAGGGGGCAGATATAATTCACCCCTCCACTTT
clone_size: -; d_call: TRBD2; cdr3_length: 15; j_call: TRBJ2-7; v_call: TRBV30; cdr3_aa: CAWGVGGNVGYEQYF; cdr3_nt: TGTGCCTGGGGTGTGGGGGGGAACGTGGGATACGAGCAGTACTTC
clone_size: -; d_call: -; cdr3_length: 16; j_call: TRBJ2-5; v_call: TRBV5-6; cdr3_aa: CASSFRTDPSQETQYF; cdr3_nt: TGTGCCAGCAGCTTCCGAACAGATCCCTCTCAAGAGACCCAGTACTTC
clone_size: few; d_call: TRBD1; cdr3_length: 13; j_call: TRBJ2-1; v_call: TRBV7-2; cdr3_aa: CASSLGQYNEQFF; cdr3_nt: TGTGCCAGCAGCCTGGGACAGTACAATGAGCAGTTCTTC
clone_size: -; d_call: -; cdr3_length: 12; j_call: TRBJ1-5; v_call: TRBV10-3; cdr3_aa: CATSNRDQPQHF; cdr3_nt: TGTGCCACTTCAAACAGGGATCAGCCCCAGCATTTT
clone_size: few; d_call: -; cdr3_length: 16; j_call: TRBJ2-1; v_call: TRBV5-1; cdr3_aa: CASSLATASSYNEQFF; cdr3_nt: TGCGCCAGCAGCTTGGCGACCGCTAGCTCCTACAATGAGCAGTTCTTC
clone_size: -; d_call: TRBD1; cdr3_length: 16; j_call: TRBJ2-6; v_call: TRBV5-4; cdr3_aa: CASSLLGGAGANVLTF; cdr3_nt: TGTGCCAGCAGCTTGCTAGGGGGCGCTGGGGCCAACGTCCTGACTTTC
clone_size: once; d_call: -; cdr3_length: 16; j_call: TRBJ2-7; v_call: TRBV28; cdr3_aa: CASTTRRRGISYEQYF; cdr3_nt: TGTGCCAGCACCACCCGACGACGGGGAATTTCCTACGAGCAGTACTTC
clone_size: -; d_call: TRBD2; cdr3_length: 18; j_call: TRBJ2-1; v_call: TRBV5-1; cdr3_aa: CASSLVLAGGPSYNEQFF; cdr3_nt: TGCGCCAGCAGCTTGGTACTAGCGGGAGGGCCCTCCTACAATGAGCAGTTCTTC
clone_size: -; d_call: TRBD2; cdr3_length: 16; j_call: TRBJ2-5; v_call: TRBV15; cdr3_aa: CATSGGLAGVQETQYF; cdr3_nt: TGTGCCACCAGCGGGGGACTAGCGGGGGTCCAAGAGACCCAGTACTTC
clone_size: -; d_call: -; cdr3_length: 14; j_call: TRBJ1-6; v_call: TRBV6-5; cdr3_aa: CASSSSRRDSPLHF; cdr3_nt: TGTGCCAGCAGCTCTTCGAGACGGGATTCACCCCTCCACTTT
clone_size: -; d_call: TRBD2; cdr3_length: 17; j_call: TRBJ2-5; v_call: TRBV5-4; cdr3_aa: CASSSTSRRGKEETQYF; cdr3_nt: TGTGCCAGCAGCTCGACTAGCCGGAGAGGGAAAGAAGAGACCCAGTACTTC
clone_size: -; d_call: TRBD2; cdr3_length: 15; j_call: TRBJ2-3; v_call: TRBV10-3; cdr3_aa: CAISGSSGGEDTQYF; cdr3_nt: TGTGCCATCAGTGGCTCTAGCGGGGGGGAGGATACGCAGTATTTT
clone_size: -; d_call: TRBD1; cdr3_length: 13; j_call: TRBJ1-1; v_call: TRBV28; cdr3_aa: CASWGQLNTEAFF; cdr3_nt: TGTGCCAGCTGGGGACAGCTGAACACTGAAGCTTTCTTT
clone_size: -; d_call: -; cdr3_length: 13; j_call: TRBJ2-1; v_call: TRBV28; cdr3_aa: CASGTISYNEQFF; cdr3_nt: TGTGCCAGCGGGACAATCTCCTACAATGAGCAGTTCTTC
clone_size: -; d_call: TRBD1; cdr3_length: 14; j_call: TRBJ2-5; v_call: TRBV5-1; cdr3_aa: CASSPGTGGETQYF; cdr3_nt: TGCGCCAGCAGTCCCGGGACAGGGGGGGAGACCCAGTACTTC
clone_size: -; d_call: -; cdr3_length: 13; j_call: TRBJ1-4; v_call: TRBV5-1; cdr3_aa: CASSDGGKEKLFF; cdr3_nt: TGCGCCAGCAGCGATGGGGGTAAAGAAAAACTGTTTTTT
clone_size: -; d_call: TRBD2; cdr3_length: 16; j_call: TRBJ2-7; v_call: TRBV28; cdr3_aa: CASSQEGLAGLDEQYF; cdr3_nt: TGTGCCAGCAGCCAGGAGGGACTAGCGGGTTTGGACGAGCAGTACTTC
clone_size: -; d_call: -; cdr3_length: 16; j_call: TRBJ2-7; v_call: TRBV9; cdr3_aa: CASSVASGGPSYEQYF; cdr3_nt: TGTGCCAGCAGCGTAGCTTCCGGGGGGCCCTCCTACGAGCAGTACTTC
clone_size: -; d_call: TRBD1; cdr3_length: 14; j_call: TRBJ1-1; v_call: TRBV6-5; cdr3_aa: CASSRTGGGPEAFF; cdr3_nt: TGTGCCAGCAGTCGTACAGGGGGGGGGCCTGAAGCTTTCTTT
clone_size: once; d_call: -; cdr3_length: 15; j_call: TRBJ1-4; v_call: TRBV7-6; cdr3_aa: CASSSSGTSGEKLFF; cdr3_nt: TGTGCCAGCAGCTCCTCGGGGACCTCAGGTGAAAAACTGTTTTTT
clone_size: -; d_call: TRBD1; cdr3_length: 16; j_call: TRBJ2-5; v_call: TRBV5-1; cdr3_aa: CASSSLGTGQIETQYF; cdr3_nt: TGCGCCAGCAGCTCCCTTGGGACAGGACAGATTGAGACCCAGTACTTC